The T cell receptor (beta chain) described here comes from a study of OX40 agonist ivuxolimab in advanced cancers. Broader study findings: Some nonresponders additionally presented with little normalized T-cell clonal expansion. The antigens recognized by the expanded peripheral T cells, that is their antigen specificity, were not determined.

This CDR3 is built from 16 residues. CDR1 and CDR2 from the germline V gene are SGDLS and YYNGEE. V was cut by 0 bases and J by 2 bases, with 9 bases left in between. Worth noting for this clone: The antigen is unknown. The sample carries other DNA sequences with the same CDR3.

Profiling relied on immunoSEQ multiplex PCR, and the TCRdb table lists in-frame clones only, not all of them. The repertoire has some 86,000 clones, 70% to 90% of them found once; the top ten carry 1.1% to 1.5%. The genes are TRBV9 and TRBJ2-6; D is uncertain. The sequence was obtained from an adult with an advanced solid tumor such as melanoma, head and neck, liver or kidney cancer. Sequencing was performed on CD4+ or CD8+ T cells sorted from blood, taken in a trial of the OX40 agonist ivuxolimab. The CDR3 spells CASSVGFLPGANVLTF. DNA for the CDR3: TGTGCCAGCAGCGTAGGGTTCCTACCTGGGGCCAACGTCCTGACTTTC.